This T cell receptor (beta chain) was captured in a study of OX40 agonist ivuxolimab in advanced cancers. Turning to the overall study: The costimulatory receptor OX40 (CD134) was targeted by ivuxolimab, a fully human IgG2 agonistic monoclonal antibody. Three dose-escalation patients achieved partial responses, one with hepatocellular carcinoma and two with cutaneous melanoma. Peripheral TCRbeta sequencing aimed to test whether ivuxolimab altered TCR sequence diversity and caused clonal T-cell expansion. In the dose-escalation cohort, approximately 83% of patients were male, and the mean age was 60 years with a range of roughly 23 to 79. Of the roughly 50 dose-escalation patients, hepatocellular carcinoma was present in about 20, melanoma in approximately 15, renal cell carcinoma in 9 and head and neck cancer in 9. Prior anti-PD-1, anti-PD-L1 or anti-CTLA-4 therapy was permitted, and checkpoint inhibitors had been received by less than 45% of dose-escalation patients. Intravenous ivuxolimab was administered to patients every 2 weeks at six dose levels: 0.01, 0.1, 0.3, 1.5, 3 and 10 mg/kg. The monotherapy dose-escalation portion (N ≈ 50 patients) of the phase I ivuxolimab trial is reported in the paper.

Genomic DNA was isolated from the sorted cells so that the TCRbeta CDR3 region could be sequenced. TCRbeta CDR3 regions were sequenced using the immunoSEQ Assay. TCRdb's version of the immuneACCESS table is confined to in-frame rearrangements and falls short of the full clone set. An unresolved V gene accounts for under half of the shortfall where checked; the remainder is of unknown origin. This sample holds over 20,000 clones; approximately 84% were observed only once. The ten most abundant clones make up about 30% of the sample. Patients with a history of autoimmune disease or receiving systemic immunosuppression were excluded from the trial. In every dose cohort, peripheral blood was drawn for TCR sequencing at baseline, cycle 4 day 1, and cycle 7 day 1. The samples were taken from a phase I, first-in-human, multicenter, open-label dose-escalation trial of ivuxolimab. The trial enrolled adults with locally advanced or metastatic head and neck squamous cell, hepatocellular, melanoma or renal cell carcinoma. Before TCR sequencing, CD4+ T cells and CD8+ T cells from peripheral blood were sorted into separate populations.

Results and caveats for the whole study, not just this receptor: Partial responders in the 0.1-3.0 mg/kg groups had among the lowest normalized peripheral clonal expansion, especially among CD8+ T cells. After ivuxolimab, expanded clones were on average more numerous among CD8+ T cells than among CD4+ T cells. Low levels of normalized T-cell clonal expansion were also seen in some patients who did not respond. Clonal expansion of both CD4+ and CD8+ blood T cells was observed from baseline to week 6 at doses 0.1 to 3.0 mg/kg. The antigen specificity of the clonally expanded peripheral T cells was not determined.

To note about this clone: Its binding antigen is unknown. Per-base qualities were not stored, and no clone one base away is much larger.

From the germline V gene, CDR1 is WSHSY and CDR2 is SAAADI. Relative to germline, V is 6 bases shorter and J is 1 base shorter, with 12 bases between their ends. The CDR3, from cysteine to phenylalanine, totals 14 residues. Of the read, only the CDR3 DNA is kept; its 42 bases are in frame from base 1. Recombination linked TRBV10-2 to TRBJ1-2; the D gene cannot be resolved reliably. This sample comprised CD4+ or CD8+ T cells sorted from blood, obtained in a trial of the OX40 agonist ivuxolimab. This sequence originates from an adult with an advanced solid tumor such as melanoma, head and neck, liver or kidney cancer. CDR3 sequence: CASRAAGVNYGYTF. The nucleotides read TGCGCCAGCAGGGCGGCCGGCGTTAACTATGGCTACACCTTC.